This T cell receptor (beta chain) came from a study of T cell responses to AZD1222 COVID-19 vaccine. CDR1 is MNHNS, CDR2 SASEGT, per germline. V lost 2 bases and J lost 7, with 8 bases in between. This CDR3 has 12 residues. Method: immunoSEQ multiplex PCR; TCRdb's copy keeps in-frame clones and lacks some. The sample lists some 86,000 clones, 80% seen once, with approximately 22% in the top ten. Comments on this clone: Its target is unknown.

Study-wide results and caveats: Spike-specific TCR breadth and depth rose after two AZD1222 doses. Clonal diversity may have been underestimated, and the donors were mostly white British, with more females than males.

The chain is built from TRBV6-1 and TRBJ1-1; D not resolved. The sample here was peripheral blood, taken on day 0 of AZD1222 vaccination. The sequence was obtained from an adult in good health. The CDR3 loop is CASSERPGEAFF. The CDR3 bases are TGTGCCAGCAGTGAACGGCCCGGTGAAGCTTTCTTT.